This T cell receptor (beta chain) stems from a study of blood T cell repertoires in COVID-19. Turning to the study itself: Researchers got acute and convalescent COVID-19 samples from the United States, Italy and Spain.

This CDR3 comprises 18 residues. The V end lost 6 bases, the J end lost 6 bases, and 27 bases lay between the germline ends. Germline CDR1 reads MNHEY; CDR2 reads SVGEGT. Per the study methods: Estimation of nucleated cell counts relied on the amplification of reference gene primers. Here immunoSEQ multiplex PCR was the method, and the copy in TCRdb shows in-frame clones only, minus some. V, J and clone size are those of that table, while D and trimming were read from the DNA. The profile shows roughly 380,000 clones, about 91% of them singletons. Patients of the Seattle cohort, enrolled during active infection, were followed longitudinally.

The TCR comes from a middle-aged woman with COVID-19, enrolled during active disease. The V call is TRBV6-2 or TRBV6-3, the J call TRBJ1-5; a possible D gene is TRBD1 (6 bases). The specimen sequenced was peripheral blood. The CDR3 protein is CASSLMGRSLQGGQPQHF. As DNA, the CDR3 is TGTGCCAGCAGCCTCATGGGACGGTCCCTTCAAGGGGGTCAGCCCCAGCATTTT.